Sequencing of this TCR beta chain was carried out in a study of T cells after yellow fever vaccination. Looking at the study overall: In the case of low-cell-number fractions, SMART-Seq v4 Ultra Low Input was used for preparation.

TCRdb recomputed calls from the 5' RACE reads with MiXCR, one row per CDR3 protein. Of some 170,000 distinct CDR3 sequences listed, 9.3% are singletons. Study conclusions and caveats: Among primary-vaccination clones, most reappeared after the booster, at about 95% for CD4 and around 91% for CD8. It was the secondary response that reached its peak faster, day 5 versus 15, but it was weaker.

Germline loops: CDR1 LGHNA, CDR2 YSLEER. Trimming took 0 bases from V and 3 from J; bases not matched to a gene: 11. The length of the CDR3 is 19 residues. This clonotype was seen more than once but under ten times. Its antigen is not identified. This TCR was sampled from a man aged 18 to 29 who received the YFV17D yellow fever vaccine. The chain links TRBV4-3 to TRBJ2-2; 9 bases agree with TRBD2. The input for sequencing was CD8+ T cells sorted from PBMCs, taken 45 days after the yellow fever booster vaccination. CDR3 sequence reads: CASSQDSWRGGPDTGELFF. The CDR3 DNA sequence: TGCGCCAGCAGCCAAGATTCGTGGCGGGGGGGCCCGGACACCGGGGAGCTGTTTTTT.